Detailed here is one T cell receptor (beta chain). This table comes from immunoSEQ multiplex PCR, and its TCRdb copy is limited to in-frame clones, with some not included. The sample includes more than 85,000 clones, under 95% of them seen just once. The sample comes from a study of siplizumab effects on memory and regulatory T cells. The CDR3 sequence is 13 residues long. Trimming shortened V by 1 base and J by 1 base, and 5 bases separated the two germline ends. The germline V gene has CDR1 SGDLS and CDR2 YYNGEE. The sample taken for sequencing was Tregs sorted from blood. The V call is TRBV9, the J call TRBJ1-1; no reliable D call. The receptor was isolated from a human donor in good health. The CDR3 DNA is TGTGCCAGCAGCGTACAGCCGAACACTGAAGCTTTCTTT. It translates to CASSVQPNTEAFF.